Reported below is one T cell receptor beta chain. CDR3 length: 15 amino acids. With V trimmed by 2 bases and J by 3 bases, 6 bases remained unmatched. The PBMCs used were ones drawn from 10 ml of fresh peripheral blood. The data belong to a study of Graves' ophthalmopathy and Graves' hyperthyroidism. For the study at large: Ahead of any treatment, peripheral blood was obtained at the initial diagnosis.

TCR beta CDR3 amplification used RNA transcripts. First-round RT-PCR employed HTBI primers, with a second-round multiplex PCR after it. One entry per CDR3 protein, called by TCRdb with MiXCR from the multiplex PCR reads. The table records 220,000 or so distinct CDR3 sequences, roughly 21% of them present only once. This sequence joins TRBV12-3 or TRBV12-4 and TRBJ1-1, with TRBD1 matching over 7 bases. The sequence was obtained from a woman in her fifties or sixties with Graves' ophthalmopathy. Sequenced sample: peripheral blood. The CDR3 DNA follows: TGTGCCAGCAGTTTAAGTGCAGGGGGAGACACTGAAGCTTTCTTT. Its protein product is CASSLSAGGDTEAFF.